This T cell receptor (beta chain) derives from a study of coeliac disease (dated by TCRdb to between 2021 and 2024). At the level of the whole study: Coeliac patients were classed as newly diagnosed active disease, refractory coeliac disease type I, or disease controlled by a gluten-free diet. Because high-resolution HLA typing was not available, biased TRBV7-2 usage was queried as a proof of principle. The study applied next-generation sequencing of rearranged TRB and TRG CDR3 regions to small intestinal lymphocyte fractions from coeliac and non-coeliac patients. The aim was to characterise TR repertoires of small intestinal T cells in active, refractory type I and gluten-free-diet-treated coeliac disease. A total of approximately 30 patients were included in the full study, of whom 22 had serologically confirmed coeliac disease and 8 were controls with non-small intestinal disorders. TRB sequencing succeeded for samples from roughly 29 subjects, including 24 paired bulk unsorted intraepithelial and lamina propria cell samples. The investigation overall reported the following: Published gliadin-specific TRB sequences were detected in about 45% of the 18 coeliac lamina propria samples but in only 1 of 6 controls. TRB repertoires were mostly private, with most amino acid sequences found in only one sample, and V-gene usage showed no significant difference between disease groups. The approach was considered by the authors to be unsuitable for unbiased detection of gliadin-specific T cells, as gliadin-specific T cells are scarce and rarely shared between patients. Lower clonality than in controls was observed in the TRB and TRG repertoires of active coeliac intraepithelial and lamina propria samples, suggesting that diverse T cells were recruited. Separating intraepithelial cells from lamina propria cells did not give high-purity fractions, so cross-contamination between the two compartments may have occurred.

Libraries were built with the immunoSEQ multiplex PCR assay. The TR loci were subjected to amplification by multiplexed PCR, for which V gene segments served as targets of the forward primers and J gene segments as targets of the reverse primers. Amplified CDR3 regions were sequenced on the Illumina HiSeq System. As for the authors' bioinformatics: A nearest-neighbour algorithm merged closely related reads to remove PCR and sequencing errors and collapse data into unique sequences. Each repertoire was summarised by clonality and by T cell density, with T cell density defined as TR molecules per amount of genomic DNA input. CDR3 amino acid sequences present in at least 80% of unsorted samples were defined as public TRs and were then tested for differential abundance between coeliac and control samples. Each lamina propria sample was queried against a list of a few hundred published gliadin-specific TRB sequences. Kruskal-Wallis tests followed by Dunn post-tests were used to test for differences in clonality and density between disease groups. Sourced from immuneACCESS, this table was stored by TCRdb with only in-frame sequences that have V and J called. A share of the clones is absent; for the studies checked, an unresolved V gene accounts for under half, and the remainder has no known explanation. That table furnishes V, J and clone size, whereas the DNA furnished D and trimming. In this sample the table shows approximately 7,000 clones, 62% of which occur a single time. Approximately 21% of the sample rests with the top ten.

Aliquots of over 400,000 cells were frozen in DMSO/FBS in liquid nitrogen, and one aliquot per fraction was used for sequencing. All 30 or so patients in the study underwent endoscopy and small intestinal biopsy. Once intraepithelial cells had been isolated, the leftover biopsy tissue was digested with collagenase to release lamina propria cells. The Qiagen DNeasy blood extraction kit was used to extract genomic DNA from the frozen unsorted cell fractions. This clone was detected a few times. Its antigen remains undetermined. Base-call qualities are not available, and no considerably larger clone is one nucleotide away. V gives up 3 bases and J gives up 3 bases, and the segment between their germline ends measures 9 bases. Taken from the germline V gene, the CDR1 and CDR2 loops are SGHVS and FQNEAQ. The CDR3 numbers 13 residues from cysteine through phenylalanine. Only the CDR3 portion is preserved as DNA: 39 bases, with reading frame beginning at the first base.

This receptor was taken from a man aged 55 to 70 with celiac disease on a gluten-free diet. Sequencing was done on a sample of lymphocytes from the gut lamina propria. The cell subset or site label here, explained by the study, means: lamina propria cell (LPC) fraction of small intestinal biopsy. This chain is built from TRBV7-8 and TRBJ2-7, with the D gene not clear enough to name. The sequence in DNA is TGTGCCAGCAGCTTTGGCAGCGACTACGAGCAGTACTTC. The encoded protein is CASSFGSDYEQYF.